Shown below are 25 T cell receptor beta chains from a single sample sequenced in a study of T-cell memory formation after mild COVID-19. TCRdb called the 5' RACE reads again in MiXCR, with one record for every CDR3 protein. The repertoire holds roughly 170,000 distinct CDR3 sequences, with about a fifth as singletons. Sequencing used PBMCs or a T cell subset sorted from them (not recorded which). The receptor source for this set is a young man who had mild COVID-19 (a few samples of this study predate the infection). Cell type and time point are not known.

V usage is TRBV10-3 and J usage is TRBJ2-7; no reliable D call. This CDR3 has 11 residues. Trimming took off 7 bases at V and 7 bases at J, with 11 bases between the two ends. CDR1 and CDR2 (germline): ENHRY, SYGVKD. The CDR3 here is CAIMGIGEQYV. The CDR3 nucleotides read TGTGCCATCATGGGGATAGGGGAGCAGTACGTC.

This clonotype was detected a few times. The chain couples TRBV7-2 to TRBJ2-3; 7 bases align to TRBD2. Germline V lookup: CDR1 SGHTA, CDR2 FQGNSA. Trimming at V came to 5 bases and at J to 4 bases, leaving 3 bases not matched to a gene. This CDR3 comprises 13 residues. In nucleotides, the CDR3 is TGTGCCAGCAGCAGACTAGCCCCAGATACGCAGTATTTT. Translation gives CASSRLAPDTQYF. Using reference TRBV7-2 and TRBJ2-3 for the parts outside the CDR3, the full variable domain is GAGVSQSPSNKVTEKGKDVELRCDPISGHTALYWYRQSLGQGLEFLIYFQGNSAPDKSGLPSDRFSAERTGGSVSTLTIQRTQQEDSAVYLCASSRLAPDTQYFGPGTRLTVL.

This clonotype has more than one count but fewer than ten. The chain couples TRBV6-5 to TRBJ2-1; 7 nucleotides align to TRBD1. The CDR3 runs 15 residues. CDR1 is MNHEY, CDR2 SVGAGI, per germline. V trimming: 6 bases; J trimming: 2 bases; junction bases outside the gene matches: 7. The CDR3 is CASSQSGQAYNEQFF. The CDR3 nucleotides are TGTGCCAGCAGCCAATCCGGACAGGCCTACAATGAGCAGTTCTTC.

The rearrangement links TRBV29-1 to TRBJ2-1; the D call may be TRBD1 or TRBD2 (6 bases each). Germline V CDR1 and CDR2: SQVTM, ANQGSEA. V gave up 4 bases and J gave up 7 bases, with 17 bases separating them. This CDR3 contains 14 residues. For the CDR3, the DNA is TGCAGCGTTGTGTGGGGGGCAGGAGGGAATGAGCAGTTCTTC. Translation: CSVVWGAGGNEQFF.

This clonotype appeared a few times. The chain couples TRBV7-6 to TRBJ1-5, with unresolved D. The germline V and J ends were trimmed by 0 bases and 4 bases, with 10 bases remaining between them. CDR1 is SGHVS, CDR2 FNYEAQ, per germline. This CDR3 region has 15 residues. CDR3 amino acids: CASSLAAGVNQPQHF. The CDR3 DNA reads TGTGCCAGCAGCTTAGCGGCCGGGGTAAATCAGCCCCAGCATTTT.

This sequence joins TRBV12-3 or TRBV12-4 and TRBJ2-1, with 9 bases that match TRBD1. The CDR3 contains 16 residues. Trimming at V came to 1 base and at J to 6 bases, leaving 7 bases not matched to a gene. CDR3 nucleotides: TGTGCCAGCAGTTTAGGGCAGGGACAGGGAGGCAATGAGCAGTTCTTC. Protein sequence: CASSLGQGQGGNEQFF.

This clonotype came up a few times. CDR3 bases: TGCGCCAGCAGCTCTCCGGCCCAGGGCGGCTACACCTTC. This encodes CASSSPAQGGYTF. This rearrangement joins TRBV5-1 to TRBJ1-2, with D perhaps TRBD1 (5 bases). The V end was cut by 3 bases, the J end by 8 bases, with 14 bases between. The CDR3 contains 13 residues. The germline CDR1 and CDR2 sequences are SGHRS and YFSETQ.

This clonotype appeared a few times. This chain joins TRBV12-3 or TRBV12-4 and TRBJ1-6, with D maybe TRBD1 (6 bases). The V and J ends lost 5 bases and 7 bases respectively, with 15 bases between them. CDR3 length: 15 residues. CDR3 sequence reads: CASSISGTTNSPLHF. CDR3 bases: TGTGCCAGCAGTATATCCGGGACAACGAATTCACCCCTCCACTTT.

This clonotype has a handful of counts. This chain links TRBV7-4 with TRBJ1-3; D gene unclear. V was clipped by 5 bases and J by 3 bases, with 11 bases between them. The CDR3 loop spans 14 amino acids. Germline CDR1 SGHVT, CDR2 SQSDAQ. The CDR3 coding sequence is TGTGCCAGCAGCGAAGCCGGAAGTGGAAACACCATATATTTT. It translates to CASSEAGSGNTIYF.

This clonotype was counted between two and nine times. The CDR3: CAWSVQVAKNIQYF. CDR3 nucleotides: TGTGCCTGGAGTGTACAGGTAGCCAAAAACATTCAGTACTTC. The chain links TRBV30 to TRBJ2-4, with D maybe TRBD1 (5 bases). This CDR3 is built from 14 residues. Per germline, CDR1 GTSNPN and CDR2 SVGIG (reference sequence). The V gene lost 0 bases and the J gene lost 0 bases, with 6 bases spanning the gap.

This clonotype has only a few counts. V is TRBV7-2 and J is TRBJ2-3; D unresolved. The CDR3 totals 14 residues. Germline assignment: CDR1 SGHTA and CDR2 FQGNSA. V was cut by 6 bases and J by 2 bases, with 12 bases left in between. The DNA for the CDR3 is TGTGCCAGCAGGATACGGGCCGTCACAGATACGCAGTATTTT. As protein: CASRIRAVTDTQYF.

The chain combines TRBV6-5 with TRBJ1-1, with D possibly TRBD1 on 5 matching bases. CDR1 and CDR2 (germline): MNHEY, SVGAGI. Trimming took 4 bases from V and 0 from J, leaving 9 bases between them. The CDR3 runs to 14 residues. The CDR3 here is CASSFRDLNTEAFF. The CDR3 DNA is TGTGCCAGCAGTTTCCGGGACTTGAACACTGAAGCTTTCTTT.

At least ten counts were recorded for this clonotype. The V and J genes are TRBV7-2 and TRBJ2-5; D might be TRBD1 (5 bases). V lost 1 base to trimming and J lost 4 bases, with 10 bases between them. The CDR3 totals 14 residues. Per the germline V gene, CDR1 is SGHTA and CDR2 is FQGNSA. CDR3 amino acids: CASSLVRGGETQYF. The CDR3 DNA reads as TGTGCCAGCAGCTTAGTTAGGGGTGGAGAGACCCAGTACTTC.

This CDR3 is CASSKTGGQYNSPLHF. CDR3 nucleotides: TGTGCCAGCAGCAAGACAGGGGGCCAATATAATTCACCCCTCCACTTT. The J gene is TRBJ1-6, the V gene TRBV7-3; 10 bases are shared with TRBD1. Trimming at V came to 5 bases and at J to 4 bases, leaving 5 bases not matched to a gene. Germline values: CDR1 SGHTA, CDR2 FQGTGA. The CDR3 totals 16 residues.

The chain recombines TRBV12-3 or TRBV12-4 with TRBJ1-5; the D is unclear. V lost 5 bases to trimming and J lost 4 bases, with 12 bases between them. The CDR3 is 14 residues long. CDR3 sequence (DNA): TGTGCCAGCAGTCCTCGAGGGATAAATCAGCCCCAGCATTTT. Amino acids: CASSPRGINQPQHF.

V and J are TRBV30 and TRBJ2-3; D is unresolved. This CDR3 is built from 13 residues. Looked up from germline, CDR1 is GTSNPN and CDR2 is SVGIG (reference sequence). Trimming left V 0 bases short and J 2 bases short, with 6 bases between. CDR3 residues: CAWSVRNTDTQYF. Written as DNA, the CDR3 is TGTGCCTGGAGTGTACGGAACACAGATACGCAGTATTTT. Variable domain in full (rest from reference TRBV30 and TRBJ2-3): SQTIHQWPATLVQPVGSPLSLECTVEGTSNPNLYWYRQAAGRGLQLLFYSVGIGQISSEVPQNLSASRPQDRQFILSSKKLLLSDSGFYLCAWSVRNTDTQYFGPGTRLTVL.

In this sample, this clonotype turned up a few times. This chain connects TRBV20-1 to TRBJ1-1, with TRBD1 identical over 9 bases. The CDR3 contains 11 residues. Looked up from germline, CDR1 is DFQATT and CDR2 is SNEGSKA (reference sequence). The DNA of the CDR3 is TGCAGGACAGGGGGACAGACTGAAGCTTTCTTT. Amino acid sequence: CRTGGQTEAFF.

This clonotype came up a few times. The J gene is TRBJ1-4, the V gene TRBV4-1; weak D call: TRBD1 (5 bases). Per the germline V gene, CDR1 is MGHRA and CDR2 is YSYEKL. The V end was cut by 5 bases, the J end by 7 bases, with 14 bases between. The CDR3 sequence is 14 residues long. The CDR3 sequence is CASSSRGTGEKLFF. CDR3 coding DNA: TGCGCCAGCAGCTCCCGGGGGACGGGTGAAAAACTGTTTTTT.

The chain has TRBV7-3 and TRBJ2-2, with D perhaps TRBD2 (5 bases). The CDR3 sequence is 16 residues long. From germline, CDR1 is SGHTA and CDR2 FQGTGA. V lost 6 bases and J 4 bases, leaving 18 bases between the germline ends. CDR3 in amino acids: CASSPQASGGTGELFF. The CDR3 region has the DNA TGTGCCAGCAGTCCCCAAGCAAGTGGAGGCACCGGGGAGCTGTTTTTT. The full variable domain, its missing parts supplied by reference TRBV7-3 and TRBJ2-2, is GAGVSQTPSNKVTEKGKYVELRCDPISGHTALYWYRQSLGQGPEFLIYFQGTGAADDSGLPNDRFFAVRPEGSVSTLKIQRTERGDSAVYLCASSPQASGGTGELFFGEGSRLTVL.

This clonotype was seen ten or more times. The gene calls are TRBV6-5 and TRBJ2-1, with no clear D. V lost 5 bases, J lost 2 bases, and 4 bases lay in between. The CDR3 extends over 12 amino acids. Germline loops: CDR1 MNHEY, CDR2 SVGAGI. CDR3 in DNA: TGTGCCAGCAGTGGGACCTACAATGAGCAGTTCTTC. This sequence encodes CASSGTYNEQFF.

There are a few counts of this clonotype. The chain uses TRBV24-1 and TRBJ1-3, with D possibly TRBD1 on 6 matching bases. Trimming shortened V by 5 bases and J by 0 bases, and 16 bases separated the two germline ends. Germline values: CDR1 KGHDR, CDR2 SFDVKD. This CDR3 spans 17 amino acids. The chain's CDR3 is CATSGTGSFRSGNTIYF. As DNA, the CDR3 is TGTGCCACCAGTGGAACAGGGAGCTTCCGCTCTGGAAACACCATATATTTT.

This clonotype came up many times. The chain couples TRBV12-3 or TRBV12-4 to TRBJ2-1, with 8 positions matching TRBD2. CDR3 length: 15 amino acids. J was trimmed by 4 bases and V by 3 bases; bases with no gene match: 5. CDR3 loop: CASSLPSGSYNEQFF. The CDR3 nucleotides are TGTGCCAGCAGTTTGCCTAGCGGGTCATACAATGAGCAGTTCTTC.

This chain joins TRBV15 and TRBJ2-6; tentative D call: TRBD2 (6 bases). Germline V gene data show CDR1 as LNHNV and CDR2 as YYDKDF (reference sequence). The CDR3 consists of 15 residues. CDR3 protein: CATGRGIPGANVLTF. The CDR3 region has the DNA TGTGCGACCGGGCGGGGAATCCCTGGGGCCAACGTCCTGACTTTC.

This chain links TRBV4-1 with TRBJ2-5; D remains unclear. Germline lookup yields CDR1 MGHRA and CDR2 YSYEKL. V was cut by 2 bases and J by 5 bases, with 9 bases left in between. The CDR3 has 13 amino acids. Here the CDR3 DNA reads TGCGCCAGCAGCCAATTATTTTTGGAGACCCAGTACTTC. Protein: CASSQLFLETQYF.

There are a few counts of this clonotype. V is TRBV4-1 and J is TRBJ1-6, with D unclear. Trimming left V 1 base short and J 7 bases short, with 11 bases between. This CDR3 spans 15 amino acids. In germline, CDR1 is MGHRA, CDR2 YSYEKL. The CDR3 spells CASSQGLMRNSPLHF. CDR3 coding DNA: TGCGCCAGCAGCCAAGGACTGATGAGGAATTCACCCCTCCACTTT.